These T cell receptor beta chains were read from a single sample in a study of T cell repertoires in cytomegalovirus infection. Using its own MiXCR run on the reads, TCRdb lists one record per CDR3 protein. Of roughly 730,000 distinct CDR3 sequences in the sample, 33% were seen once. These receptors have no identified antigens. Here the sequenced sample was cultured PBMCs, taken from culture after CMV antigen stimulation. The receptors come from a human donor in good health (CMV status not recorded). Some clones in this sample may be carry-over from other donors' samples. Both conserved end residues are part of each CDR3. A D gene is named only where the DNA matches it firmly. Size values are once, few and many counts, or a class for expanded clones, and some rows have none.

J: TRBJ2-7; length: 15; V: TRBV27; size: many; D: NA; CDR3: CASSKRQASSYEQYF; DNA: TGTGCCAGCAGCAAACGACAGGCGAGCTCCTACGAGCAGTACTTC
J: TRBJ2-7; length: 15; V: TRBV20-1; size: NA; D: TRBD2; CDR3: CSARETSGGAYEQYF; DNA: TGCAGTGCTAGGGAAACTAGCGGGGGCGCCTACGAGCAGTACTTC
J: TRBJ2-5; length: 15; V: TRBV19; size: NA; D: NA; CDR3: CASSIGRSGRETQYF; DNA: TGTGCCAGTAGTATAGGTCGAAGCGGTCGAGAGACCCAGTACTTC
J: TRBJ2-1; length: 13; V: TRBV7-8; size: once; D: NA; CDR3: CASCPGGGNEPVF; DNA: TGTGCCTCCTGTCCTGGGGGGGGCAATGAGCCGGTCTTC
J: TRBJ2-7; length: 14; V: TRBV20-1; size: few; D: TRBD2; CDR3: CSATGTSRGWEQYF; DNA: TGCAGTGCGACCGGGACTAGCCGTGGGTGGGAGCAGTACTTC
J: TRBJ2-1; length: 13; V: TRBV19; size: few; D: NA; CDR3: CASSIGGLYEQFF; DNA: TGTGCCAGTAGTATAGGGGGGCTTTATGAGCAGTTCTTC
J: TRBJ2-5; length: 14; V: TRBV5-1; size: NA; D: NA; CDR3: CASSLDKSQETQYF; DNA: TGCGCCAGCAGCTTGGACAAGTCCCAAGAGACCCAGTACTTC
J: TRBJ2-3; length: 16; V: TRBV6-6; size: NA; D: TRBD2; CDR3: CASSGQTSGGTDTQYF; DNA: TGTGCCAGCAGTGGCCAGACTAGCGGGGGAACAGATACGCAGTATTTT
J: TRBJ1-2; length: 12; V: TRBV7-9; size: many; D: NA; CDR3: CASSRGEEGYTF; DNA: TGTGCCAGCAGCCGGGGGGAGGAGGGCTACACCTTC
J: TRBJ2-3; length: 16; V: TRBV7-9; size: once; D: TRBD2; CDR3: CASSLGGLAATDTQYF; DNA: TGTGCCAGCAGCTTAGGGGGACTAGCGGCCACAGATACGCAGTATTTT
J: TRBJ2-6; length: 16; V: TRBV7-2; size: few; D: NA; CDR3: CASSLFTVSGANVLTF; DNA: TGTGCCAGCAGCTTATTTACAGTCTCTGGGGCCAACGTCCTGACTTTC
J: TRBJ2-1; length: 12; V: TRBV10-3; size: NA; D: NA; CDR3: CAISESEAGEFF; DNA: TGTGCCATCAGTGAGTCCGAGGCAGGGGAGTTCTTC
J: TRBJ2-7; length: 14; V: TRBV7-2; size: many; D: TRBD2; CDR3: CASSRAGGPDEQYF; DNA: TGTGCCAGCAGCAGGGCGGGAGGGCCGGACGAGCAGTACTTC
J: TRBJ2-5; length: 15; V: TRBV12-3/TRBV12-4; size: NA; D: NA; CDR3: CASRLNSHAGETQYF; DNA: TGTGCCAGCAGATTAAACAGTCACGCCGGGGAGACCCAGTACTTC
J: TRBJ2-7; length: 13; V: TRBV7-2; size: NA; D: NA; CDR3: CASSLGFYYEQYF; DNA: TGTGCCAGCAGCTTAGGGTTCTACTACGAGCAGTACTTC
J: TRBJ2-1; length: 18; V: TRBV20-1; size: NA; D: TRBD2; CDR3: CSARSPSVGRGGYNEQFF; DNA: TGCAGTGCTAGATCACCCTCGGTGGGGCGGGGGGGCTACAATGAGCAGTTCTTC
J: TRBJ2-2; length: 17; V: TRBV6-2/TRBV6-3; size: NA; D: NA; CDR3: CASSYSTYPANTGELFF; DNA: TGTGCCAGCAGTTACTCGACCTATCCGGCGAACACCGGGGAGCTGTTTTTT
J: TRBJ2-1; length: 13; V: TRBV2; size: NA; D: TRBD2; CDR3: CASKSGRGNEQFF; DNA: TGTGCCAGCAAGAGCGGGAGAGGGAATGAGCAGTTCTTC
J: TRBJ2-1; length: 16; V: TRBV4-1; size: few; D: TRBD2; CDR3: CASSQDAGLAGHEQFF; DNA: TGCGCCAGCAGCCAAGATGCGGGACTAGCGGGCCATGAGCAGTTCTTC
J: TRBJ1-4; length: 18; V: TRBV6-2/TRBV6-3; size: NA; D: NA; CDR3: CASSYWGPAKTTNEKLFF; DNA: TGTGCCAGCAGTTACTGGGGCCCCGCCAAGACAACTAATGAAAAACTGTTTTTT
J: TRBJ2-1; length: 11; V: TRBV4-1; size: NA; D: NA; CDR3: CASSQRSEQFF; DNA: TGCGCCAGCAGCCAGCGTAGTGAGCAGTTCTTC
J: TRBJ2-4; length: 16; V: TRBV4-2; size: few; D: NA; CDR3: CASSPVAELAKNIQYF; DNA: TGTGCCAGCAGCCCTGTCGCGGAATTAGCCAAAAACATTCAGTACTTC
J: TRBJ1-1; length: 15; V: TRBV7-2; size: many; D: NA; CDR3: CASSFLGPGFGEAFF; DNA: TGTGCCAGCAGCTTTTTGGGTCCGGGGTTTGGTGAAGCTTTCTTT
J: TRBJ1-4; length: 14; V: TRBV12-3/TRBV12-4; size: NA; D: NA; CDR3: CASKKQAANEKLFF; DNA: TGTGCCAGCAAGAAACAGGCGGCTAATGAAAAACTGTTTTTT
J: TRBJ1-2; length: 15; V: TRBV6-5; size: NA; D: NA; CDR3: CASSFSGTGLYGYTF; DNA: TGTGCCAGCAGTTTTTCCGGGACGGGCCTCTATGGCTACACCTTC
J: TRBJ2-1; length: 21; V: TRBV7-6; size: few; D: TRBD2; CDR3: CASSLRSTSTSGRLPYNEQFF; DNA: TGTGCCAGCAGCCTAAGATCGACGTCGACTAGCGGGAGACTACCGTACAATGAGCAGTTCTTC
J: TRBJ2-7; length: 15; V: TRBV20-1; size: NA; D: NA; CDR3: CSVRGRGSVSYEQYF; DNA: TGCAGTGTTAGGGGACGAGGTAGCGTCTCCTACGAGCAGTACTTC
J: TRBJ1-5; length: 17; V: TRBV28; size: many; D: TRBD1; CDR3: CASSPGTGGWGNQPQHF; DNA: TGTGCCAGCAGCCCCGGGACAGGGGGCTGGGGCAATCAGCCCCAGCATTTT
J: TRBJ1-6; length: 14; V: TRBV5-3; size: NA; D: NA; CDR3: CASSPPGDRSPLHF; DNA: TGTGCCAGCAGCCCGCCAGGGGACCGGTCACCCCTCCACTTT
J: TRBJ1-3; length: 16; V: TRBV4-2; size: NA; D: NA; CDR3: CASSQDRRGSGNTIYF; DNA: TGTGCCAGCAGCCAAGATAGGAGGGGATCTGGAAACACCATATATTTT
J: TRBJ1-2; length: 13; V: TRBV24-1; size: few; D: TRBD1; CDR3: CATSEQGDYGYTF; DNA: TGTGCCACCAGTGAACAGGGGGACTATGGCTACACCTTC
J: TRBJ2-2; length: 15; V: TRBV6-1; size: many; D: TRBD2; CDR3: CASSLLAGDTGELFF; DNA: TGTGCCAGCAGTTTACTAGCGGGGGACACCGGGGAGCTGTTTTTT
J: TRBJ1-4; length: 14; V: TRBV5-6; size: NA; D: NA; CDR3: CASSFIRTNEKLFF; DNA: TGTGCCAGCAGCTTCATCAGAACTAATGAAAAACTGTTTTTT
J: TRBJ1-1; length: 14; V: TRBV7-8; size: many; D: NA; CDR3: CASSLIGANTEAFF; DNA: TGTGCCAGCAGCTTAATAGGAGCGAACACTGAAGCTTTCTTT
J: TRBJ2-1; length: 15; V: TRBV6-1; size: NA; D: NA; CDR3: CASSGRPAARGEQFF; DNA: TGTGCCAGCAGTGGGAGGCCGGCTGCCCGGGGTGAGCAGTTCTTC
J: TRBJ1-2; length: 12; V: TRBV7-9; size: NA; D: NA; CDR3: CASSSGIIGYTF; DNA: TGTGCCAGCAGCTCCGGGATTATCGGCTACACCTTC
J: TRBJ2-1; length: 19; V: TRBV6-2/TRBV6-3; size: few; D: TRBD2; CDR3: CASSSGLAGSEWSYNEQFF; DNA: TGTGCCAGCAGTTCGGGACTAGCGGGATCCGAGTGGTCCTACAATGAGCAGTTCTTC
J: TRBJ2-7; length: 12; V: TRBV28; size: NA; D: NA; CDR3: CASTPWGEEQYF; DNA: TGTGCCAGCACCCCCTGGGGGGAAGAGCAGTACTTC
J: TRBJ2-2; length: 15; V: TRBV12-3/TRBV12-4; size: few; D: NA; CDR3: CASNLRGPDTGELFF; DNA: TGTGCCAGCAACCTTCGGGGGCCCGACACCGGGGAGCTGTTTTTT
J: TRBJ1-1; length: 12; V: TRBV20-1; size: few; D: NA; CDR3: CSARGVETEAFF; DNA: TGCAGTGCTAGGGGGGTGGAAACTGAAGCTTTCTTT
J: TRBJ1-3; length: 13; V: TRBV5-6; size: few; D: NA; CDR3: CASNKVGGNTIYF; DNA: TGTGCCAGCAACAAAGTGGGAGGAAACACCATATATTTT
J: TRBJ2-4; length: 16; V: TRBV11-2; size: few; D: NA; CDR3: CASSSQGHLAKNIQYF; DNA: TGTGCCAGCAGCTCTCAGGGCCACCTAGCCAAAAACATTCAGTACTTC
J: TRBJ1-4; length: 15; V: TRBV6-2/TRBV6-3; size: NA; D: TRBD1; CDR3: CASSQPGQRNEKLFF; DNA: TGTGCCAGCAGTCAACCGGGACAGCGTAATGAAAAACTGTTTTTT
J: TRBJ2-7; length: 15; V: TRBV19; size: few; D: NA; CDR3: CASSPTWTGSYEQYF; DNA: TGTGCCAGTAGTCCCACTTGGACGGGGTCCTACGAGCAGTACTTC
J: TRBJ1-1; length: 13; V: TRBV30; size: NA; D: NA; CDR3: CAWSWAGNTEAFF; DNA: TGTGCCTGGAGTTGGGCAGGGAACACTGAAGCTTTCTTT
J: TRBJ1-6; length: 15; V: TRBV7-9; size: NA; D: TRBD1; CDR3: CASSWGQGAYSPLHF; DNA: TGTGCCAGCAGCTGGGGACAGGGGGCCTATTCACCCCTCCACTTT
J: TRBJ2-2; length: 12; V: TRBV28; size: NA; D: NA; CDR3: CASSIKTWELFF; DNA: TGTGCCAGCAGCATAAAAACGTGGGAGCTGTTTTTT
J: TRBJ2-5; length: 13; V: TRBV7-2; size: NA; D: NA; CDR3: CASRESSVETQYF; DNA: TGTGCCAGCAGGGAATCTAGTGTTGAGACCCAGTACTTC
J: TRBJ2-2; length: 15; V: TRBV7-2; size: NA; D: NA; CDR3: CASSLWLSGTGELFF; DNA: TGTGCCAGCAGCTTATGGTTGTCAGGAACCGGGGAGCTGTTTTTT
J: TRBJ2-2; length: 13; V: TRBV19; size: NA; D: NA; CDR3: CASQLGHTGELFF; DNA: TGTGCCTCTCAGTTGGGGCACACCGGGGAGCTGTTTTTT
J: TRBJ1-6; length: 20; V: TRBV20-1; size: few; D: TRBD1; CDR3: CSARDTDGYDRVYYNSPLHF; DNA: TGCAGTGCTAGAGACACAGACGGATATGACAGGGTCTACTATAATTCACCCCTCCACTTT
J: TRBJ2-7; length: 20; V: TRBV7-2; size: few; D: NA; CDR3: CASSFQARGASRISSYEQYF; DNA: TGTGCCAGCAGCTTCCAAGCTAGGGGGGCTTCGAGGATAAGCTCCTACGAGCAGTACTTC
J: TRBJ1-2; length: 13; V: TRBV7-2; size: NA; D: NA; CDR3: CASSSPWATGDTF; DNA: TGTGCCAGCAGCTCACCGTGGGCGACAGGCGACACCTTC
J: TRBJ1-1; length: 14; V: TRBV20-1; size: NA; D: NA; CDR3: CSASWGAGGAEAFF; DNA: TGCAGTGCTAGTTGGGGGGCCGGTGGCGCTGAAGCTTTCTTT
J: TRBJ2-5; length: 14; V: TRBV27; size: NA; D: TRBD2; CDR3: CASNSLADQETQYF; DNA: TGTGCCAGCAACTCACTAGCGGACCAAGAGACCCAGTACTTC